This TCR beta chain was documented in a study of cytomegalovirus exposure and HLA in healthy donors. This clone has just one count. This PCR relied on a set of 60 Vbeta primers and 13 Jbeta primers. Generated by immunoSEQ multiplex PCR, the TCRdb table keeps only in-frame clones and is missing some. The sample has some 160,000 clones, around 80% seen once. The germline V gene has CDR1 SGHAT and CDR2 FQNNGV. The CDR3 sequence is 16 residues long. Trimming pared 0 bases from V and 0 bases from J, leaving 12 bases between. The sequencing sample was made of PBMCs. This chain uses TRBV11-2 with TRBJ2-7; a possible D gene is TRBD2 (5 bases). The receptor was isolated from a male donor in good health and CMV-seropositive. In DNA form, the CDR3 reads TGTGCCAGCAGCTTAGAGAGGAGGCCCCCCTCCTACGAGCAGTACTTC. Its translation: CASSLERRPPSYEQYF.